The clone carrying this TCR beta chain appeared once. This record comes from a study of blood T cell repertoires in COVID-19. V lost 5 bases to trimming and J lost 0 bases, with 13 bases between them. This CDR3 has 15 residues. CDR1 and CDR2 (germline): KGHSH, LQKENI. Clones were read by immunoSEQ multiplex PCR, and TCRdb kept only the in-frame ones, dropping some. The data hold some 230,000 clones, with roughly four fifths observed a single time. This sequence originates from a woman at least 80 years old with COVID-19, enrolled during active disease. What was sequenced was peripheral blood. The chain has TRBV18 and TRBJ1-1; the D is unclear. In DNA, the CDR3 is TGTGCCAGCTCAAGCGGGAGAGGGATGAACACTGAAGCTTTCTTT. Translating gives CASSSGRGMNTEAFF.